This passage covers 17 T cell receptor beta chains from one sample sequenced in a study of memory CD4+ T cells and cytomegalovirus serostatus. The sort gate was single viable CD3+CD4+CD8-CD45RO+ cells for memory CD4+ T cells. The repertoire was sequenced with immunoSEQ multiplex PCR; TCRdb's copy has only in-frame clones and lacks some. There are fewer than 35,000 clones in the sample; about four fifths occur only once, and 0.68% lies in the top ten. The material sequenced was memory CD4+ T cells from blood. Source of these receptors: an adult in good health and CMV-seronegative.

The CDR3 coding sequence is TGTGCCTGGAGTCAGCCGAACACTGAAGCTTTCTTT. Residues: CAWSQPNTEAFF. The chain combines TRBV30 with TRBJ1-1; D remains unclear. The CDR3 length is 12 residues. CDR1 is GTSNPN, CDR2 SVGIG, per germline (reference sequence). V shed 2 bases and J shed 1 base, with 5 bases lying between them.

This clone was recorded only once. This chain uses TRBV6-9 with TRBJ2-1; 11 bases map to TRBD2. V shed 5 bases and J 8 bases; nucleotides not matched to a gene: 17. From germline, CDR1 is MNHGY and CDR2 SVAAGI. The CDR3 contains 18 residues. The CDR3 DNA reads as TGTGCCAGCAGTCACCGCGCTAGCGGGGGGTATAGGATCTATGAGCAGTTCTTC. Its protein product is CASSHRASGGYRIYEQFF.

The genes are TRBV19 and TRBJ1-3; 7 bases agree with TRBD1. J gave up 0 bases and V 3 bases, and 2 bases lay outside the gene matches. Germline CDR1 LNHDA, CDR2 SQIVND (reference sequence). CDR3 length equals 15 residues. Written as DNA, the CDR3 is TGTGCCAGTAGTATCCGGACAGGCTCTGGAAACACCATATATTTT. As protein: CASSIRTGSGNTIYF.

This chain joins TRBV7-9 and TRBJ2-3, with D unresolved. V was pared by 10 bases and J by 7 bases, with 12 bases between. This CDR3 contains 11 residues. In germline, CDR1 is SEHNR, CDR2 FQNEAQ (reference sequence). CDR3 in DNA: TGTGCCACTTCGCTACCGAATACGCAGTATTTT. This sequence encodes CATSLPNTQYF.

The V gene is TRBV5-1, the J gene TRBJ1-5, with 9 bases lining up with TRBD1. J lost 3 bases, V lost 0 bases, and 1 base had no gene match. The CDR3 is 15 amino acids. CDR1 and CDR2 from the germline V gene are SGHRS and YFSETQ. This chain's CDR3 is CASSLDRGHNQPQHF. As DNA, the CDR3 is TGCGCCAGCAGCTTGGACAGGGGGCACAATCAGCCCCAGCATTTT.

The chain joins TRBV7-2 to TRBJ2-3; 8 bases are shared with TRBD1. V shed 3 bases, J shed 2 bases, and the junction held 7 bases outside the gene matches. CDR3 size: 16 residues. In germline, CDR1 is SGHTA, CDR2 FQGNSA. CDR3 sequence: CASSFQRTGTTDTQYF. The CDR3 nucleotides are TGTGCCAGCAGCTTCCAGAGGACAGGGACCACAGATACGCAGTATTTT. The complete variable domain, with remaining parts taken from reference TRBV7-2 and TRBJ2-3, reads GAGVSQSPSNKVTEKGKDVELRCDPISGHTALYWYRQSLGQGLEFLIYFQGNSAPDKSGLPSDRFSAERTGGSVSTLTIQRTQQEDSAVYLCASSFQRTGTTDTQYFGPGTRLTVL.

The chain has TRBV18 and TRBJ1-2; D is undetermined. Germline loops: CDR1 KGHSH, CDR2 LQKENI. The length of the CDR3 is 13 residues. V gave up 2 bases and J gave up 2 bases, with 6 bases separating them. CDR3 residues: CASSPSENYGYTF. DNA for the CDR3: TGTGCCAGCTCACCATCCGAAAACTATGGCTACACCTTC.

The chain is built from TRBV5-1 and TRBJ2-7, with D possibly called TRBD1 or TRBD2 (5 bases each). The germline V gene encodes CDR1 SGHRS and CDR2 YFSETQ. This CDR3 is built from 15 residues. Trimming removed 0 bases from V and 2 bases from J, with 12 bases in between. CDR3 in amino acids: CASSLVEGPTYEQYF. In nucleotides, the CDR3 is TGCGCCAGCAGCTTGGTCGAGGGACCCACCTACGAGCAGTACTTC.

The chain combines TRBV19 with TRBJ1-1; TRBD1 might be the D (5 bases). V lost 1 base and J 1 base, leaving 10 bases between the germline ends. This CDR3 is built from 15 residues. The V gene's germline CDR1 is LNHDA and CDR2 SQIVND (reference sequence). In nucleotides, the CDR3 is TGTGCCAGTAGTATAGGGGGGTTGGGGAACACTGAAGCTTTCTTT. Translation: CASSIGGLGNTEAFF.

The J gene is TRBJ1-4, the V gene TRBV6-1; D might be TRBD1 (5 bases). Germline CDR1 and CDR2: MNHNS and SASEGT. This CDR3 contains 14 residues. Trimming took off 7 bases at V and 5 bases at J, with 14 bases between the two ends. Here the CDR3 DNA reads TGTGCCAGCACCGAAGGGGCGGTCAATGAAAAACTGTTTTTT. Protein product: CASTEGAVNEKLFF.

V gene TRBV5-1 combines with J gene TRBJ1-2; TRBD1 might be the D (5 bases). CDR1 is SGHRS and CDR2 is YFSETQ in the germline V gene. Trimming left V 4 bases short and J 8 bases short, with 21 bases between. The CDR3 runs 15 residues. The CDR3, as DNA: TGCGCCAGCAGCCGGGACGGATTCGAGGGCGGAGGCTACACCTTC. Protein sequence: CASSRDGFEGGGYTF.

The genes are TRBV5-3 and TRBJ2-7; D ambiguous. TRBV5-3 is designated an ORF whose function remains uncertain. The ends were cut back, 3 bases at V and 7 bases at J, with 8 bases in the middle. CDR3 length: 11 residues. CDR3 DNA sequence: TGTGCCAGAAGCTGGGTTCAGGAGCAGTACTTC. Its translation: CARSWVQEQYF.

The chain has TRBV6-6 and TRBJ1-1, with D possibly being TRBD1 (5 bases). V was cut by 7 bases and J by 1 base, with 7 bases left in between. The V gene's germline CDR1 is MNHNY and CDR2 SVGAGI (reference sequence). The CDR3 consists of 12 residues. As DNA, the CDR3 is TGTGCCAGCAAGGGGACGAACACTGAAGCTTTCTTT. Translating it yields CASKGTNTEAFF.

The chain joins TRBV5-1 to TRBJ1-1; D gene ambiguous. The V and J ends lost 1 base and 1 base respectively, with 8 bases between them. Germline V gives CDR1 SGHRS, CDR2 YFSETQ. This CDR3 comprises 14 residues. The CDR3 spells CASSLLRGNTEAFF. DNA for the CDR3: TGCGCCAGCAGCTTGCTACGGGGGAACACTGAAGCTTTCTTT.

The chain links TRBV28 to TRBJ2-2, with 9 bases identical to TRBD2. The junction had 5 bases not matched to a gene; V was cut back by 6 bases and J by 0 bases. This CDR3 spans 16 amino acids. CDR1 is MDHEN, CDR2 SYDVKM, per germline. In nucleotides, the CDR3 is TGTGCCAGCAGCGGCGGGGGGGCTGCGAACACCGGGGAGCTGTTTTTT. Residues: CASSGGGAANTGELFF.

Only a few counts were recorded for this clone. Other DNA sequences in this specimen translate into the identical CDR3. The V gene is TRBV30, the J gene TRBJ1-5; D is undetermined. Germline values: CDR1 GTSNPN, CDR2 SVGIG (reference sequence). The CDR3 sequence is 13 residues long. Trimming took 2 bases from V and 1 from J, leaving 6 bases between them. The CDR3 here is CAWSRDSNQPQHF. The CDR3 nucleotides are TGTGCCTGGAGTCGAGACAGCAATCAGCCCCAGCATTTT.

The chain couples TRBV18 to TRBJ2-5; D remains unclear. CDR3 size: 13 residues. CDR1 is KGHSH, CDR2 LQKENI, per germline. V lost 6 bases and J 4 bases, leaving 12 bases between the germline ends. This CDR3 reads CASSVGFRETQYF. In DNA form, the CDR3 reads TGTGCCAGCTCCGTGGGGTTCAGAGAGACCCAGTACTTC.